Listed below are T cell receptor beta chains from one sample, sequenced in a study of blood T cell repertoires in COVID-19. The table came from immunoSEQ multiplex PCR; TCRdb's copy has only in-frame clones and leaves some out. The profile shows 75,000 to 100,000 clones, 75% to 90% of them singletons. The specimen was peripheral blood. The receptors shown here come from an elderly woman with acute or convalescent COVID-19. Each CDR3 is given with its conserved first and last residue. D genes are given only for firm matches. The size of a clone is reported for some rows only, either as once, few or many, or as a class for expanded clones.

- once TRBJ2-3 TRBV18 TGTGCCAGCTCACCTAATGGAGCCCCAGATACGCAGTATTTT CASSPNGAPDTQYF
- - TRBJ2-7 TRBV5-5 TGTGCCAGCAGCTTTAGCCAAGACTACGAGCAGTACTTC CASSFSQDYEQYF
TRBD1 - TRBJ2-7 TRBV7-6 TGTGCCAGCAGCTCGCCGAGGGACAGAGCTTACGAGCAGTACTTC CASSSPRDRAYEQYF
TRBD2 few TRBJ2-3 TRBV3-1/TRBV3-2 TGTGCCAGCAGCCAAGAAGGCGGGGGGGCCAGAGATACGCAGTATTTT CASSQEGGGARDTQYF
TRBD1 once TRBJ2-7 TRBV6-5 TGTGCCAGTAAAACCGGACAGGGATTTTCCTACGAGCAGTACTTC CASKTGQGFSYEQYF
TRBD2 - TRBJ2-3 TRBV9 TGTGCCAGCAGCGTATTAAAAGCGGGGGGCACAGATACGCAGTATTTT CASSVLKAGGTDTQYF
TRBD1 - TRBJ1-1 TRBV10-3 TGTGCCATCATTTCGTCTAGGACAGGGGGGACTGAAGCTTTCTTT CAIISSRTGGTEAFF
- - TRBJ2-7 TRBV3-1/TRBV3-2 TGTGCCAGCAGTCCCCCAAGGGGCCTGGGAGAGCAGTACTTC CASSPPRGLGEQYF
TRBD1 - TRBJ2-1 TRBV15 TGTGCCACCAGCAGAGTTTGGGAACCGGGACAGGGGACATTTTTAGCTTACAATGAGCAGTTCTTC CATSRVWEPGQGTFLAYNEQFF
- once TRBJ1-3 TRBV7-9 TGTGCCAGCAGCATCCAGGGCTCTGGAAACACCATATATTTT CASSIQGSGNTIYF
- - TRBJ1-1 TRBV5-6 TGTGCCAGCAGCTTGTTACAACTGAACACTGAAGCTTTCTTT CASSLLQLNTEAFF
- - TRBJ1-2 TRBV9 TGTGCCAGCAGCGCACCTAAACCCTATGGCTACACCTTC CASSAPKPYGYTF
TRBD1 - TRBJ2-2 TRBV7-3 TGTGCCAGCAGCACTCCGCAGGGGGCCCCTACGAACACCGGGGAGCTGTTTTTT CASSTPQGAPTNTGELFF
TRBD1 - TRBJ1-6 TRBV30 TGTGCCTGGAGTATGGACAGGAATTCACCCCTCCACTTT CAWSMDRNSPLHF